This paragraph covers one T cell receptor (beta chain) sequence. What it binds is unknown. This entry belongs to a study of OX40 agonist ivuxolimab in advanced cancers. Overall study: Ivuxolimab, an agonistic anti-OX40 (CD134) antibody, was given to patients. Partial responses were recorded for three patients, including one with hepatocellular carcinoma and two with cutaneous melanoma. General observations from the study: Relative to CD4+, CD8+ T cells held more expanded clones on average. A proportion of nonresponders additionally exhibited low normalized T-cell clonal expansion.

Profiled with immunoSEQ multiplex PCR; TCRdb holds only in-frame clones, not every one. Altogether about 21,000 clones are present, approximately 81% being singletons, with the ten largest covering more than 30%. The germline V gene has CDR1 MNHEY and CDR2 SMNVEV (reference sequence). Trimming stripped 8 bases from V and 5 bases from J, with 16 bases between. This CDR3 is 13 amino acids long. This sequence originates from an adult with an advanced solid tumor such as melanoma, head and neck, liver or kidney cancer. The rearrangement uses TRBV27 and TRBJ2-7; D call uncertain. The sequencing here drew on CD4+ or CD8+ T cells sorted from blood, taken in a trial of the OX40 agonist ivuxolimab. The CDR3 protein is CASGPVAKHEQYF. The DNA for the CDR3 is TGTGCCAGCGGCCCGGTGGCTAAACACGAGCAGTACTTC.